These 30 T cell receptor beta chains came from one sample sequenced in a study of CD8+ T cells in alopecia areata. Once RNA had been extracted, it was reverse transcribed into cDNA to act as the sequencing template. Sequencing was performed with immunoSEQ multiplex PCR; in TCRdb, only in-frame clones are kept and a portion is missing. The sample offers some 120,000 clones and no singletons, the top ten holding around 20%. The sample consisted of lesional skin. Receptors were obtained from a C3H/HeJ mouse with alopecia areata. MHC haplotype of the strain: H2-k.

As regards this clone: Here the gene names and germline are mouse. The read halts 4 residues ahead of the CDR3 end, with the missing end drawn from the germline J gene. V and J are TRBV19 and TRBJ2-1, with D possibly matching TRBD1 (5 bases). The CDR3 is 14 amino acids. Looked up from germline, CDR1 is FNHDT and CDR2 is SITEND (reference sequence). Between the trimmed V and J ends, which lost 4 bases and 1 base, there was a span of 9 bases. CDR3 bases read: TGTGCCAGCAGTCCAGGGAAGAACTATGCT. This encodes CASSPGKNYA. The full-length CDR3 reads as CASSPGKNYAEQFF.

As regards this clone: All gene names here are mouse names. The observed sequence ends 4 residues before the CDR3 terminus, with the missing tail filled in from the germline J gene. The chain combines TRBV1 with TRBJ2-7; TRBD2 matches 7 bases. CDR3 length: 16 amino acids. CDR1 is NSQYPW and CDR2 is LRSPGD in the germline V gene (reference sequence). The trim removed 0 bases at V and 0 bases at J, leaving 5 bases unmatched. The sequenced CDR3 bases are TGCACCTGCAGTGCAGATGGCTGGGGGTTCTCCTAT. Protein: CTCSADGWGFSY. The full-length CDR3 reads as CTCSADGWGFSYEQYF.

As to this clone: The DNA translation disagrees with the TCRdb protein at residue 12, so the protein in this description comes from the DNA. The genes and germline here are from mouse. Read sequence stops 3 residues before the CDR3 end, and the germline J gene provides the missing end. This rearrangement joins TRBV19 to TRBJ1-3, with D perhaps matching TRBD1 (6 bases). The CDR3 loop spans 15 amino acids. CDR1 FNHDT and CDR2 SITEND come from the germline V gene (reference sequence). Trimming took 0 bases from V and 2 from J, leaving 9 bases between them. The CDR3 sequence: CASSIAHRAGNTLYF. The sequenced CDR3 bases are TGTGCCAGCAGTATAGCTCACAGGGCTGGAAATACG.

In its sample, this clone was seen a few times. The genes are named according to mouse. The missing CDR3 end, 4 residues past where the read stops, is filled in from the germline J gene. The chain joins TRBV13-3 to TRBJ2-7; weak D call: TRBD1 (6 bases). The CDR3 has 11 residues. Germline-derived CDR1 and CDR2 are NNHDY and SYVADS. CDR3: CASAGQYEQYF. CDR3 DNA, as far as it was read: TGTGCCAGCGCGGGACAATAT.

This clone came up a few times. At residue 12, the TCRdb protein and translated DNA are inconsistent; the protein given comes from the DNA. Here the gene names and germline are mouse. Read coverage stops 3 residues before the CDR3 terminus; the germline J gene supplies the remainder. The chain recombines TRBV14 with TRBJ1-3; TRBD1 agrees at 12 bases. This CDR3 is built from 15 residues. From germline, CDR1 is SGHDT and CDR2 FRDEAV. The trim removed 3 bases at V and 8 bases at J, leaving 6 bases unmatched. The sequenced CDR3 bases are TGTGCCAGCAGTTCTCCGGGACAGGGGGCTGATACG. Translated, it gives CASSSPGQGADT. The entire CDR3 reads CASSSPGQGADTLYF.

The table lists this clone with many counts. Gene and germline names: mouse. The read finishes 4 residues shy of the CDR3 end, and the germline J gene is used to complete it. This chain uses TRBV13-3 with TRBJ2-3; 9 bases are shared with TRBD2. V was clipped by 0 bases and J by 0 bases; unmatched bases: 5. Germline lookup yields CDR1 NNHDY and CDR2 SYVADS. The CDR3 has 17 residues. The sequenced CDR3 bases are TGTGCCAGCAGTGATGAGGGACTGGGCCCTAGTGCAGAA. Residues: CASSDEGLGPSAE. The full CDR3 protein reads CASSDEGLGPSAETLYF.

Details on this clone: The genes and germline here are from mouse. The read finishes 4 residues shy of the CDR3 end, and the germline J gene is used to complete it. The chain recombines TRBV13-3 with TRBJ1-4; 8 bases are a match to TRBD1. This CDR3 has 14 amino acids. Germline CDR1 reads NNHDY; CDR2 reads SYVADS. The part of the CDR3 DNA that was read is TGTGCCAGCAGTGCAGGGGGCACGGGCGAA. Its translation is CASSAGGTGE. The CDR3 in its entirety is CASSAGGTGERLFF.

As for this clone: Mouse gene names and germline throughout. The read is 4 residues too short to cover the CDR3 end, so that end is filled in from the germline J gene. V gene TRBV19 combines with J gene TRBJ2-3; 12 bases line up with TRBD2. The trim removed 5 bases at V and 2 bases at J, leaving 6 bases unmatched. This CDR3 is 16 amino acids long. Per germline, CDR1 FNHDT and CDR2 SITEND (reference sequence). CDR3 sequence: CASSKGLGGPAETLYF. Incomplete CDR3 DNA: TGTGCCAGCAGCAAGGGACTGGGGGGTCCTGCAGAA.

A word on this clone: The gene symbols are mouse symbols. The read falls 4 residues short of the CDR3 end, and the missing part is taken from the germline J gene. The chain joins TRBV1 to TRBJ2-7, with D possibly matching TRBD1 (7 bases). This CDR3 is 16 amino acids long. Trimming took off 0 bases at V and 0 bases at J, with 12 bases between the two ends. Germline V CDR1 and CDR2: NSQYPW, LRSPGD (reference sequence). CDR3 protein: CTCSAESGGSSYEQYF. CDR3 DNA, as far as it was read: TGCACCTGCAGTGCAGAATCAGGGGGGAGCTCCTAT.

This clone was seen a few times. Gene names are mouse gene names. The read gets to within 4 residues of the CDR3 end, and the germline J gene fills in the rest. The rearrangement joins TRBV1 to TRBJ2-1, with 7 bases identical to TRBD1. This CDR3 is 16 amino acids long. The V and J ends lost 3 bases and 1 base, in that order; junction bases with no gene match: 6. Germline loops: CDR1 NSQYPW, CDR2 LRSPGD (reference sequence). CDR3 sequence: CTCSATTGFNYAEQFF. CDR3 bases read: TGCACCTGCAGTGCCACGACAGGGTTCAACTATGCT.

There are a few counts of this clone. Mouse gene names apply. The CDR3 end falls 4 residues outside the read, so it is completed with the germline J gene. The J gene is TRBJ1-4, the V gene TRBV13-3; 8 bases match TRBD1. CDR1 is NNHDY and CDR2 is SYVADS in the germline V gene. CDR3 size: 15 residues. Here the CDR3 reads CASSDATGAGERLFF. CDR3 bases read: TGTGCCAGCAGTGATGCGACAGGGGCGGGCGAA.

Comments on this clone: Genes and germline are mouse. The read finishes 4 residues shy of the CDR3 end, and the germline J gene is used to complete it. The J gene is TRBJ2-3, the V gene TRBV1; D is ambiguous. V lost 1 base, J lost 0 bases, and 8 bases lay in between. Germline V lookup: CDR1 NSQYPW, CDR2 LRSPGD (reference sequence). This CDR3 has 15 residues. The covered CDR3 bases are TGCACCTGCAGTGCAGGACTTTTTAGTGCAGAA. Translation gives CTCSAGLFSAE. The whole CDR3 sequence reads CTCSAGLFSAETLYF.

As regards this clone: Germline and genes: mouse. The read is 4 residues too short to cover the CDR3 end, so that end is filled in from the germline J gene. The chain couples TRBV1 to TRBJ2-5; TRBD1 agrees at 9 bases. The V gene end was trimmed by 5 bases and the J gene end by 2 bases; junction bases not matched to a gene: 5. Germline V gene sequence: CDR1 NSQYPW, CDR2 LRSPGD (reference sequence). This CDR3 spans 15 amino acids. The covered CDR3 bases are TGCACCTGCAGTAAGGGACAGGGAGGCCAAGAC. Amino acid sequence: CTCSKGQGGQD. In full, the CDR3 reads CTCSKGQGGQDTQYF.

This clone has at least ten counts. Gene names and germline match the mouse. The CDR3 is cut off 4 residues early in the read; its end comes from the germline J gene. This chain connects TRBV29 to TRBJ1-2; 8 positions match TRBD1. The germline CDR1 and CDR2 sequences are MSHET and SYDVDS. The CDR3 length is 12 residues. The CDR3 sequence: CASSPRGHDYTF. The part of the CDR3 DNA that was read is TGTGCTAGCAGTCCCAGGGGGCAC.

About this clone itself: Gene names follow the mouse nomenclature. The read terminates 4 residues before the CDR3 end, so the remaining end is supplied by the germline J gene. The chain joins TRBV19 to TRBJ2-7; TRBD1 aligns across 9 bases. The CDR3 covers 15 residues. The V and J ends lost 3 bases and 3 bases, in that order; junction bases with no gene match: 7. Per the germline V gene, CDR1 is FNHDT and CDR2 is SITEND (reference sequence). The CDR3 sequence: CASSSLGTGNYEQYF. Partial CDR3 DNA: TGTGCCAGCAGTAGCCTCGGGACAGGGAACTAT.

This clone has more than one count but fewer than ten. The protein given in TCRdb and the translation of the DNA differ at residue 13, and the sequence presented here derives from the DNA. All gene names here are mouse names. Coverage ceases 3 residues before the CDR3 finishes, and the germline J gene fills in the end. This chain links TRBV13-3 with TRBJ1-6, with TRBD1 as a possible D gene (6 bases). TRBJ1-6 is an ORF, with its function uncertain. Per the germline V gene, CDR1 is NNHDY and CDR2 is SYVADS. This CDR3 has 16 amino acids. Trimming stripped 1 base from V and 2 bases from J, with 10 bases between. CDR3 in amino acids: CASSDRWDTYNSPLYF. The sequenced part of the CDR3 DNA is TGTGCCAGCAGTGATCGCTGGGACACCTATAATTCGCCC.

This clone was counted between two and nine times. Any gene name here is a mouse gene name. The read stops 4 residues short of the end of the CDR3; the missing end is completed from the germline J gene. The chain uses TRBV13-1 and TRBJ2-7; TRBD1 might be the D (5 bases). V lost 0 bases and J lost 3, with 10 bases in between. There are 14 residues in the CDR3. Germline V gene lookup returns CDR1 NSHNY and CDR2 SYGAGN. The CDR3 sequence is CASSDGGRDYEQYF. The CDR3 DNA, read in part, is TGTGCCAGCAGTGATGGAGGCAGGGACTAT.

A note on this clone: Mouse germline and gene names are used. The read comes to an end 4 residues before the CDR3 does, leaving the germline J gene to fill in the end. V usage is TRBV19 and J usage is TRBJ2-4, with D tentatively TRBD2 (6 bases). CDR1 is FNHDT and CDR2 is SITEND in the germline V gene (reference sequence). V was shortened by 1 base and J by 0 bases, with 12 bases between the two germline ends. The CDR3 sequence is 16 residues long. CDR3 in amino acids: CASSILLGTSQNTLYF. Incomplete CDR3 DNA: TGTGCCAGCAGTATATTGCTGGGGACTAGTCAAAAC. Complete variable domain (other parts from reference TRBV19 and TRBJ2-4): GGIITQTPKFLIGQEGQKLTLKCQQNFNHDTMYWYRQDSGKGLRLIYYSITENDLQKGDLSEGYDASREKKSSFSLTVTSAQKNEMAVFLCASSILLGTSQNTLYFGAGTRLSVL.

In the case of this clone: Any gene name here is a mouse gene name. The read ends 4 residues shy of where the CDR3 ends; the end is completed using the germline J gene. The J gene is TRBJ2-1, the V gene TRBV13-2, with 11 bases aligning to TRBD2. From germline, CDR1 is NNHNN and CDR2 SYGAGS (reference sequence). The CDR3 has 16 residues. Trimming took 5 bases from V and 3 from J; bases not matched to a gene: 7. The CDR3 loop reads CASGDTGGALYAEQFF. The sequenced part of the CDR3 DNA is TGTGCCAGCGGCGATACTGGGGGGGCCCTCTATGCT.

As regards this clone: Gene names are the mouse ones. The CDR3 extends 4 residues past the end of the read, so its final part is completed from the germline J gene. This chain uses TRBV19 with TRBJ2-3, with D tentatively TRBD2 (6 bases). Looked up from germline, CDR1 is FNHDT and CDR2 is SITEND (reference sequence). The CDR3 loop spans 15 amino acids. V was shortened by 2 bases and J by 1 base, with 11 bases between the two germline ends. The sequenced part of the CDR3 DNA is TGTGCCAGCAGTATCTCCTGGGGAGGTGCAGAA. It codes for CASSISWGGAE. The full CDR3 protein reads CASSISWGGAETLYF.

This clone was detected only a few times. Mouse names are used for the genes. The read ends 4 residues shy of where the CDR3 ends; the end is completed using the germline J gene. The chain carries TRBV13-3 and TRBJ2-5, with 10 bases matching TRBD2. Germline V lookup: CDR1 NNHDY, CDR2 SYVADS. CDR3 length equals 13 residues. V lost 9 bases and J lost 3; bases outside the gene matches: 4. Partial CDR3 DNA: TGTGCCACCAGACTGGGGGGTCAAGAC. Protein sequence: CATRLGGQD. The full-length CDR3 reads as CATRLGGQDTQYF.

To note about this clone: The genes are named according to mouse. The CDR3 DNA, read in part, is TGTGCCAGCAGTGCAGGGACAGGGACCTAT. This sequence encodes CASSAGTGTY. The whole CDR3 is CASSAGTGTYEQYF. J is TRBJ2-7 and V is TRBV13-1; 9 nucleotides line up with TRBD1. With the read ending 4 residues before the CDR3 end, the germline J gene is used to fill in that end. The CDR3 length is 14 residues. CDR1 is NSHNY and CDR2 is SYGAGN in the germline V gene. V lost 3 bases and J lost 2; bases outside the gene matches: 3.

About this clone: Genes and germline are mouse. Sequencing ends 4 residues short of the CDR3 end; the germline J gene provides the rest. This sequence joins TRBV13-1 and TRBJ2-7, with D maybe TRBD2 (6 bases). From germline, CDR1 is NSHNY and CDR2 SYGAGN. The CDR3 covers 14 residues. With 0 bases removed from V and 2 bases from J, the gap between germline ends came to 9 bases. This chain's CDR3 is CASSDGMGAYEQYF. CDR3 bases read: TGTGCCAGCAGTGATGGTATGGGGGCCTAT.

This clone has just a few counts. Gene names and germline refer to mouse. The missing CDR3 end, 4 residues past where the read stops, is filled in from the germline J gene. The rearrangement uses TRBV13-1 and TRBJ2-3; TRBD1 matches at 10 bases. Germline V lookup: CDR1 NSHNY, CDR2 SYGAGN. V lost 3 bases and J lost 2; bases outside the gene matches: 3. This CDR3 has 15 amino acids. Partial CDR3 DNA: TGTGCCAGCAGTGGCGGGACAGGGGATGCAGAA. This encodes CASSGGTGDAE. The entire CDR3 is CASSGGTGDAETLYF.

For this clone: An end of the junction differs from the germline gene, which may be a read error. The genes are named according to mouse. The read ends 4 residues early relative to the CDR3; the germline J gene fills the gap. The chain carries TRBV13-3 and TRBJ2-4; 8 positions match TRBD2. The CDR3 has 16 residues. CDR1 is NNHDY, CDR2 SYVADS, per germline. The CDR3 sequence: CASGDPGLGSQNTLYF. CDR3 bases read: TGTGCCAGCGGTGATCCAGGACTGGGTAGTCAAAAC.

This clone was recorded at least ten times. Here the gene names and germline are mouse. CDR3 amino acids: CAVRDRGYAEQFF. Partial CDR3 DNA: TGTGCCGTCCGGGACAGGGGCTATGCT. This rearrangement joins TRBV13-3 to TRBJ2-1; TRBD1 matches 10 bases. The read terminates 4 residues before the CDR3 end, so the remaining end is supplied by the germline J gene. V shed 10 bases and J 3 bases; nucleotides not matched to a gene: 4. The CDR3 is made up of 13 amino acids. CDR1 is NNHDY and CDR2 is SYVADS in the germline V gene.

As for this clone: These gene names are mouse names. The read finishes 4 residues shy of the CDR3 end, and the germline J gene is used to complete it. The V gene is TRBV13-3, the J gene TRBJ2-2; 14 positions match TRBD2. The CDR3 is 16 residues long. J gave up 4 bases and V 4 bases, and 3 bases lay outside the gene matches. Germline V gene sequence: CDR1 NNHDY, CDR2 SYVADS. The CDR3 loop reads CASSWDWGGGTGQLYF. CDR3 DNA (partial): TGTGCCAGCAGTTGGGACTGGGGGGGCGGCACCGGG.

Concerning this clone itself: The gene symbols are mouse symbols. The sequenced fragment ends 4 residues before the CDR3 boundary, so the rest is inferred from the germline J gene. The chain carries TRBV13-3 and TRBJ2-1; the match to TRBD2 covers 8 bases. Germline trimming cut 5 bases from V and 0 bases from J; bases unmatched to any gene: 7. This CDR3 has 16 amino acids. Per the germline V gene, CDR1 is NNHDY and CDR2 is SYVADS. CDR3 DNA, as far as it was read: TGTGCCAGCAGAGAGGGGGGGGCCGCTAACTATGCT. Encoded protein: CASREGGAANYA. The full CDR3 protein reads CASREGGAANYAEQFF.

Note on this clone: The gene names given are mouse names. Read coverage stops 4 residues before the CDR3 terminus; the germline J gene supplies the remainder. This sequence joins TRBV13-1 and TRBJ2-4; possibly TRBD2 for D (6 bases). Germline loops: CDR1 NSHNY, CDR2 SYGAGN. The CDR3 has 15 residues. V lost 3 bases to trimming and J lost 1 base, with 12 bases between them. The chain's CDR3 is CASSALGGGQNTLYF. CDR3 DNA (partial): TGTGCCAGCAGTGCACTGGGTGGAGGTCAAAAC.

This clone was detected only a few times. The gene names given are mouse names. The CDR3 extends 4 residues past the end of the read, so its final part is completed from the germline J gene. V is TRBV13-2 and J is TRBJ2-3; 8 positions agree with TRBD1. With 0 bases clipped from V and 1 base from J, the junction kept 4 bases outside the gene matches. This CDR3 is built from 16 residues. Germline V gene sequence: CDR1 NNHNN, CDR2 SYGAGS (reference sequence). CDR3 protein: CASGDAQGAGAETLYF. The covered CDR3 bases are TGTGCCAGCGGTGATGCCCAGGGGGCCGGTGCAGAA.